One and the same sample provided the 21 T cell receptor beta chains below, sequenced in a study of blood T cell repertoires in COVID-19. The assay was immunoSEQ multiplex PCR, and TCRdb's table has in-frame clones only and misses some. The sample has some 140,000 clones, around 89% seen once; the top ten hold 2% to 2.5%. The sequenced sample was peripheral blood. Source of these receptors: a man aged 70-80 years with active COVID-19.

In regard to this clone: The same CDR3 is also encoded by other DNA sequences in this sample. V and J are TRBV2 and TRBJ2-3, with 12 positions matching TRBD2. Per the germline V gene, CDR1 is SNHLY and CDR2 is FYNNEI. The CDR3 has 16 amino acids. J was trimmed by 1 base and V by 6 bases; bases with no gene match: 5. DNA of the CDR3: TGTGCCAGCAGCCCACGACTAGCGGGGGGCACAGATACGCAGTATTTT. It specifies CASSPRLAGGTDTQYF.

V gene TRBV7-3 combines with J gene TRBJ2-2; tentatively, D is TRBD2 (5 bases). In germline, CDR1 is SGHTA, CDR2 FQGTGA. With 0 bases removed from V and 2 bases from J, the gap between germline ends came to 10 bases. This CDR3 has 16 amino acids. Here the CDR3 reads CASSLTGLHNTGELFF. The CDR3 DNA sequence: TGTGCCAGCAGCTTAACCGGACTCCACAACACCGGGGAGCTGTTTTTT.

The chain recombines TRBV2 with TRBJ2-7; D remains unclear. Germline V gene sequence: CDR1 SNHLY, CDR2 FYNNEI. V was cut by 1 base and J by 2 bases, with 12 bases left in between. This CDR3 region has 15 residues. CDR3 sequence (DNA): TGTGCCAGCAGTGAAGGTGCAGGCGATACCTACGAGCAGTACTTC. This sequence encodes CASSEGAGDTYEQYF.

This clone was detected only once. The chain combines TRBV28 with TRBJ1-3; D gene unclear. Germline lookup yields CDR1 MDHEN and CDR2 SYDVKM. This CDR3 has 16 residues. Trimming removed 1 base at V and 0 bases at J, with 10 bases between. CDR3 amino acids: CASSLSPVLSGNTIYF. As DNA, the CDR3 is TGTGCCAGCAGTTTATCTCCGGTCCTCTCTGGAAACACCATATATTTT.

In its sample, this clone was seen once. The chain links TRBV28 to TRBJ1-1; possible D gene TRBD1, 6 bases. The CDR3 has 15 amino acids. The ends were cut back, 3 bases at V and 0 bases at J, with 11 bases in the middle. Germline CDR1 is MDHEN and CDR2 is SYDVKM. The DNA of the CDR3 is TGTGCCAGCAGTTTCTTTGACAGGTTGAACACTGAAGCTTTCTTT. It specifies CASSFFDRLNTEAFF.

This chain links TRBV3-1 (or the pseudogene TRBV3-2) with TRBJ1-2; possibly TRBD1 for D (6 bases). Germline values: CDR1 LGHDT, CDR2 YNNKEL (reference sequence). This CDR3 contains 13 residues. V was pared by 6 bases and J by 6 bases, with 14 bases between. The CDR3 loop reads CASRKGQGNGYTF. The CDR3 DNA is TGTGCCAGCAGAAAGGGGCAGGGGAATGGCTACACCTTC.

The CDR3: CASSETGMGQPQHF. Written as DNA, the CDR3 is TGTGCCAGCAGTGAAACAGGGATGGGGCAGCCCCAGCATTTT. The rearrangement links TRBV6-1 to TRBJ1-5; D possibly corresponds to TRBD1 (6 bases). This CDR3 is 14 amino acids long. Trimming took off 2 bases at V and 7 bases at J, with 12 bases between the two ends. Germline values: CDR1 MNHNS, CDR2 SASEGT.

The chain uses TRBV13 and TRBJ2-2; 8 positions match TRBD2. The germline gives CDR1 PRHDT, CDR2 FYEKMQ (reference sequence). CDR3 length: 14 residues. J lost 5 bases, V lost 7 bases, and 6 bases had no gene match. The CDR3 is CASNAGGRTGELFF. CDR3 in DNA: TGTGCCAGCAACGCGGGAGGTCGGACCGGGGAGCTGTTTTTT.

The chain has TRBV24-1 and TRBJ2-5, with 9 bases fitting TRBD1. The CDR3 length is 16 residues. Germline V gene data show CDR1 as KGHDR and CDR2 as SFDVKD. The V segment lost 4 bases and the J segment 4 bases; nucleotides outside the gene matches: 9. CDR3 loop: CATSDPTGGKGETQYF. The CDR3 coding sequence is TGTGCCACCAGTGACCCTACAGGGGGCAAAGGAGAGACCCAGTACTTC.

The chain has TRBV7-6 and TRBJ2-7, with TRBD1 matching over 9 bases. This CDR3 region has 15 residues. After removal of 3 bases from V and 3 bases from J, the junction contained 6 bases not matched to a gene. CDR1 is SGHVS, CDR2 FNYEAQ, per germline. The CDR3 here is CASSFTGDRVYEQYF. The CDR3 nucleotides read TGTGCCAGCAGCTTTACAGGGGACAGGGTCTACGAGCAGTACTTC.

This chain connects TRBV25-1 to TRBJ1-1, with TRBD1 as a possible D gene (6 bases). Germline V gene lookup returns CDR1 MGHDK and CDR2 SYGVNS. V shed 5 bases and J shed 2 bases, with 15 bases lying between them. The CDR3 spans 15 residues. CDR3 residues: CASSPRTAANTEAFF. The CDR3 bases are TGTGCCAGCAGTCCCCGGACAGCCGCAAACACTGAAGCTTTCTTT. The full variable domain, with the rest looked up from reference TRBV25-1 and TRBJ1-1, is EADIYQTPRYLVIGTGKKITLECSQTMGHDKMYWYQQDPGMELHLIHYSYGVNSTEKGDLSSESTVSRIRTEHFPLTLESARPSHTSQYLCASSPRTAANTEAFFGQGTRLTVV.

J is TRBJ1-2 and V is TRBV28; D remains ambiguous. Germline CDR1 is MDHEN and CDR2 is SYDVKM. The CDR3 has 11 residues. V was cut by 1 base and J by 6 bases, with 3 bases left in between. CDR3 nucleotide sequence: TGTGCCAGCAGTTTATCCGATGGCTACACCTTC. Translating it yields CASSLSDGYTF.

V and J are TRBV28 and TRBJ1-6; D gene ambiguous. From germline, CDR1 is MDHEN and CDR2 SYDVKM. There are 16 residues in the CDR3. Deletions cut 5 bases from V and 10 bases from J, with 21 bases between. The CDR3 DNA sequence: TGTGCCAGCAGTCCTCCGGGAGGAGGAAGTAGCTCACCCCTCCACTTT. Its translation is CASSPPGGGSSSPLHF. The variable domain in full, completed from reference TRBV28 and TRBJ1-6, reads DVKVTQSSRYLVKRTGEKVFLECVQDMDHENMFWYRQDPGLGLRLIYFSYDVKMKEKGDIPEGYSVSREKKERFSLILESASTNQTSMYLCASSPPGGGSSSPLHFGNGTRLTVT.

The chain recombines TRBV21-1 with TRBJ2-5; the table calls TRBD2, which could not be checked here. TRBV21-1 is recorded as a pseudogene. This CDR3 has 15 residues. CDR3 sequence: CASPISAGEKETQYF. DNA for the CDR3: TGTGCCAGCCCCATTTCGGCGGGGGAGAAAGAGACCCAGTACTTC.

The rearrangement links TRBV28 to TRBJ1-4, with D possibly matching TRBD1 (5 bases). CDR1 and CDR2 from the germline V gene are MDHEN and SYDVKM. CDR3 length: 17 amino acids. V was cut by 1 base and J by 0 bases, with 12 bases left in between. The CDR3 is CASSLSGREATNEKLFF. CDR3 in DNA: TGTGCCAGCAGTTTATCGGGCAGGGAGGCAACTAATGAAAAACTGTTTTTT.

The rearrangement links TRBV14 to TRBJ2-6, with TRBD1 matching 7 bases. The V segment lost 2 bases and the J segment 0 bases; nucleotides outside the gene matches: 10. CDR3 size: 19 residues. Germline CDR1 SGHDN, CDR2 FVKESK. The CDR3 reads CASSQRRTGRNSGANVLTF. The DNA of the CDR3 is TGTGCCAGCAGCCAACGTAGGACAGGTAGAAACTCTGGGGCCAACGTCCTGACTTTC.

The genes are TRBV7-9 and TRBJ2-2; 7 nucleotides agree with TRBD1. Germline values: CDR1 SEHNR, CDR2 FQNEAQ (reference sequence). The junction had 7 bases not matched to a gene; V was cut back by 0 bases and J by 9 bases. The CDR3 has 15 residues. The CDR3 loop reads CASSLAHRGFRELFF. The DNA for the CDR3 is TGTGCCAGCAGCTTAGCGCACAGGGGTTTCCGGGAGCTGTTTTTT.

The V call is TRBV10-3, the J call TRBJ2-7, with 8 bases fitting TRBD1. Germline V gene data show CDR1 as ENHRY and CDR2 as SYGVKD. Trimming took 6 bases from V and 0 from J; bases not matched to a gene: 7. The CDR3 is 15 amino acids. The CDR3 here is CAISGQGRSSYEQYF. CDR3 nucleotide sequence: TGTGCCATCAGCGGACAGGGTCGTAGCTCCTACGAGCAGTACTTC.

The chain joins TRBV6-4 to TRBJ2-7; D call uncertain. The ends were cut back, 3 bases at V and 3 bases at J, with 15 bases in the middle. The CDR3 is 15 residues long. Germline CDR1 MRHNA, CDR2 SNTAGT. The CDR3 region has the DNA TGTGCCAGCAGTGAATCCTCCCAGGTGGGCTACGAGCAGTACTTC. As protein: CASSESSQVGYEQYF.

This chain connects TRBV7-2 to TRBJ2-2, with TRBD1 identical over 8 bases. The J segment lost 1 base and the V segment lost 4 bases, leaving 2 bases of the junction unmatched. The CDR3 spans 15 residues. Germline values: CDR1 SGHTA, CDR2 FQGNSA. CDR3 in DNA: TGTGCCAGCAGCTACGGGACAGGGAACACCGGGGAGCTGTTTTTT. Its protein product is CASSYGTGNTGELFF.

This chain links TRBV19 with TRBJ1-2, with D tentatively TRBD1 (6 bases). Trimming stripped 5 bases from V and 5 bases from J, with 18 bases between. CDR3 size: 15 residues. The germline gives CDR1 LNHDA, CDR2 SQIVND (reference sequence). CDR3 sequence (DNA): TGTGCCAGTAGTTGGGACACCCGATCCACTTATGGCTACACCTTC. Translating gives CASSWDTRSTYGYTF.